Reported below is one T cell receptor beta chain. In this sample, this clone turned up once. Its antigen is unknown. It has no much larger one-base neighbor in the sample; base qualities were not kept. As encoded in the germline V gene, CDR1 is SGHRS while CDR2 is YFSETQ. The CDR3, cysteine through phenylalanine, is 17 amino acids long. Only the CDR3 DNA stays, 51 bases, in frame from base 1. Deletion took 0 bases off V and 6 bases off J, with a span of 18 bases between the germline ends. Collaborating institutions collected whole blood in K2EDTA tubes following their own protocols. For TCRbeta analysis, collaborators shipped samples in one of three forms: frozen whole blood, isolated PBMCs, or DNA extracted from either of those sample types. TCRbeta CDR3 regions were amplified from genomic DNA by means of the immunoSEQ Assay, a bias-controlled multiplex PCR. The source study handled its data this way. The number of nucleated cells in each sample was estimated from the amplification of reference gene primers within the assay. To quantify the absolute abundance of each unique TCRbeta CDR3 rearrangement, sequence reads were collapsed and filtered. For each sample, productive Simpson clonality was calculated as the square root of Simpson's diversity index across productive rearrangements. This is the immuneACCESS table as TCRdb keeps it, with only in-frame sequences that have V and J called. A part of the clones is gone; compared with another copy, unresolved V genes explain less than half, and the rest is unexplained. V and J calls and clone size come straight from that table; D and trimming were deduced from the DNA. This sample is represented by some 45,000 clones; 70% to 90% of them were singletons. The biggest ten clones account for around 31% of the sample.

These data are taken from a study of blood T cell repertoires in COVID-19 (dated by TCRdb to about 2020). In the study overall: The collaborator samples originated in the United States, Italy and Spain and spanned the acute and convalescent phases of COVID-19. The material from the prospective study consisted of cDNA or gDNA derived from T cells, B-cell-depleted T cells, or PBMCs. Deeply sampled blood TCRbeta repertoires from subjects exposed to, actively infected with, or recovered from COVID-19 were included in the dataset. A freely available public database, intended as a resource for researchers studying the immune response to SARS-CoV-2, is where the repertoires were released. The samples were drawn from the first 160 participants of the ongoing ImmuneRACE study and from roughly 1,300 subjects provided by 6 global collaborators. Nearly every sample came with metadata listing a de-identified subject ID, COVID-19 status, age in years and sex. HLA class I and class II types, where available, came from metadata supplied by the sample provider rather than from assay-based typing. General study outcomes and caveats: The amount of clinical and demographic metadata varied by source and participant and was provided uncurated.

The sequence derives from a woman of 80 years or more with acute or convalescent COVID-19. Sequenced: peripheral blood. Here the chain combines TRBV5-1 and TRBJ2-2; D gene: possibly TRBD2, on 6 matching bases. The DNA reads TGCGCCAGCAGCTTGGCAGTTACGGGAGCTGTCGCCGGGGAGCTGTTTTTT. Its protein product is CASSLAVTGAVAGELFF.